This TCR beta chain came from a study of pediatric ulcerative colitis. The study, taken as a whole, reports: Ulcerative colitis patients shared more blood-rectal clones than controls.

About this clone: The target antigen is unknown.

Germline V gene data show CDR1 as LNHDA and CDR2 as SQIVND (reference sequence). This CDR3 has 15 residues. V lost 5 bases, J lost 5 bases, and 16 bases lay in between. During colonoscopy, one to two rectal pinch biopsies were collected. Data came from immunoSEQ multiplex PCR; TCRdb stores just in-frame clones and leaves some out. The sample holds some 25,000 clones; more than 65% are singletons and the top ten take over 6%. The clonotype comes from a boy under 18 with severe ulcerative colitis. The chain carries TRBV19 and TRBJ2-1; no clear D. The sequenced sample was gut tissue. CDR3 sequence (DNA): TGTGCCAGTAGTCCAGGTGGAGTTAGCCACAATGAGCAGTTCTTC. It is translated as CASSPGGVSHNEQFF.